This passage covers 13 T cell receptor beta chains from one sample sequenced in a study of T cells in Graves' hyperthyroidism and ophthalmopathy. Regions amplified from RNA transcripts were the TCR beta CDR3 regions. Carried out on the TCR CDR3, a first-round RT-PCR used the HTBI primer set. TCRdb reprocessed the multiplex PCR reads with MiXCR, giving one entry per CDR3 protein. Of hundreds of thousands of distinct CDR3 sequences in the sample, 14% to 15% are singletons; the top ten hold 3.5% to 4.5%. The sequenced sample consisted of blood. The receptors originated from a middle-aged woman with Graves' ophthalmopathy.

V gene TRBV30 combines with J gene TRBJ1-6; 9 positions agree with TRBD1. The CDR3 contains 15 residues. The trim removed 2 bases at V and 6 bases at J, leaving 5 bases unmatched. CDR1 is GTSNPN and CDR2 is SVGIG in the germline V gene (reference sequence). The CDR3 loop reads CAWSFAGQGNSPLHF. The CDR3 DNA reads TGTGCCTGGAGTTTCGCGGGACAGGGTAATTCACCCCTCCACTTT.

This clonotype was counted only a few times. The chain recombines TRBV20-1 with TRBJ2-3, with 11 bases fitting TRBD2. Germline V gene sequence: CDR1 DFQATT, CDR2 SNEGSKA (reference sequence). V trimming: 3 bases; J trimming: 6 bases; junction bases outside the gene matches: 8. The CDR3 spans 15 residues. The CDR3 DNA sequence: TGCAGTGCTAGCTCACCTAGCGGGAGGAGGGATACGCAGTATTTT. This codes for CSASSPSGRRDTQYF.

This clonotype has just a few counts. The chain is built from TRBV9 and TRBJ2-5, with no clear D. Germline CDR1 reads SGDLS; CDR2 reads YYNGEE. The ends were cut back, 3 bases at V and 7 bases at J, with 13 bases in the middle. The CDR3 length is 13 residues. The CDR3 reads CASSASLEGTQYF. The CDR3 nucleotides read TGTGCCAGCAGCGCTAGTCTGGAAGGGACCCAGTACTTC.

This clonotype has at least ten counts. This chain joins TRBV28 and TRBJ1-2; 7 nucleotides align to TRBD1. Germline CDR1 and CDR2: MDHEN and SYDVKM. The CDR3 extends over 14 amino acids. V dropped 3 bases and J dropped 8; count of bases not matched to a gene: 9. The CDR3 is CASSLTPRGGGYTF. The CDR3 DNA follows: TGTGCCAGCAGTTTGACCCCCAGAGGGGGCGGCTACACCTTC.

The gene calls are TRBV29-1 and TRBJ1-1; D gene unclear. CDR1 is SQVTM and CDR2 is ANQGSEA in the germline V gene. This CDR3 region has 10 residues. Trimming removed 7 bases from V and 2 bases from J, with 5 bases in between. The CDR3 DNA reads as TGCAGCGCGGACAACACTGAAGCTTTCTTT. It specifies CSADNTEAFF.

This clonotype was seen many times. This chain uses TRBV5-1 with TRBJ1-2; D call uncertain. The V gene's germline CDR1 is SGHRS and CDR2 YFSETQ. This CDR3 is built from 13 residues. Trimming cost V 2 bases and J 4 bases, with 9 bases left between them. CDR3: CASSLTDPYGYTF. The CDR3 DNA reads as TGCGCCAGCAGCTTAACAGATCCCTATGGCTACACCTTC. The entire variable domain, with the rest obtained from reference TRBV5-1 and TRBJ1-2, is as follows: KAGVTQTPRYLIKTRGQQVTLSCSPISGHRSVSWYQQTPGQGLQFLFEYFSETQRNKGNFPGRFSGRQFSNSRSEMNVSTLELGDSALYLCASSLTDPYGYTFGSGTRLTVV.

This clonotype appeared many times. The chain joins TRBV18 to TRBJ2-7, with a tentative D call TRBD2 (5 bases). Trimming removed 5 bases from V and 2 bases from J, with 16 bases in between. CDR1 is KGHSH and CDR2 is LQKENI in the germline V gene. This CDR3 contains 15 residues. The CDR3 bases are TGTGCCAGCTCAGAGGGTAGCGACTCAGCCTACGAGCAGTACTTC. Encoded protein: CASSEGSDSAYEQYF.

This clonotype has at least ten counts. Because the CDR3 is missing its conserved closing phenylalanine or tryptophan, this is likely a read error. The CDR3 spells CASSWGTAQGMDGYTL. CDR3 sequence (DNA): TGTGCCAGCAGTTGGGGTACGGCGCAGGGGATGGACGGCTACACCCTC. V is TRBV28 and J is TRBJ1-2; weak D call: TRBD1 (6 bases). This CDR3 comprises 16 residues. The germline gives CDR1 MDHEN, CDR2 SYDVKM. V was shortened by 4 bases and J by 8 bases, with 23 bases between the two germline ends.

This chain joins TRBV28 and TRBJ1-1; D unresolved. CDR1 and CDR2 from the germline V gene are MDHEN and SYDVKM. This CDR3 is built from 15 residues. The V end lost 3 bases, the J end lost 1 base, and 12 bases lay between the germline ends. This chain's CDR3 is CASSFQGRRNTEAFF. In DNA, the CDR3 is TGTGCCAGCAGTTTTCAAGGCAGGAGGAACACTGAAGCTTTCTTT.

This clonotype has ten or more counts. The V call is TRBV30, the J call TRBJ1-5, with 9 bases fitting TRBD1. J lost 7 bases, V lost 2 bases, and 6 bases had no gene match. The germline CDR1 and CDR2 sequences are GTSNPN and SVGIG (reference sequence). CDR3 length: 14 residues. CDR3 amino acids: CAWSSGTGNQPQHF. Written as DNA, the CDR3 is TGTGCCTGGAGTTCCGGGACAGGGAACCAGCCCCAGCATTTT. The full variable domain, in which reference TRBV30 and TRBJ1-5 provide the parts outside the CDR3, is SQTIHQWPATLVQPVGSPLSLECTVEGTSNPNLYWYRQAAGRGLQLLFYSVGIGQISSEVPQNLSASRPQDRQFILSSKKLLLSDSGFYLCAWSSGTGNQPQHFGDGTRLSIL.

CDR3 DNA sequence: TGTGCCAGCAGCCAAGAGGGCTGGCCTAGCGGGAGGGCCGGGGAGACCCAGTACTTC. It is translated as CASSQEGWPSGRAGETQYF. J is TRBJ2-5 and V is TRBV3-1, with 12 bases fitting TRBD2. With 0 bases clipped from V and 5 bases from J, the junction kept 13 bases outside the gene matches. CDR3 length: 19 residues. CDR1 is LGHDT, CDR2 YNNKEL, per germline (reference sequence).

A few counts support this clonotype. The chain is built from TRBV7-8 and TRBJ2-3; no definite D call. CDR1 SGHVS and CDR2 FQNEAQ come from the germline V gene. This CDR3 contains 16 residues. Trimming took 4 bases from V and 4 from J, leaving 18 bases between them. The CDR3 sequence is CASSSSVGGWPDTQYF. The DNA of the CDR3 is TGTGCCAGCAGCTCCTCCGTAGGCGGATGGCCAGATACGCAGTATTTT.

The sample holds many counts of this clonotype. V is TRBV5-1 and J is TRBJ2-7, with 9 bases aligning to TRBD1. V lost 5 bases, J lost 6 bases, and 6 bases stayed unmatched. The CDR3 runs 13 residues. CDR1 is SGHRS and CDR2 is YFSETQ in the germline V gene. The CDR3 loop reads CASRRGQGSEQYF. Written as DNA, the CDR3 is TGCGCCAGCAGACGGGGACAGGGATCCGAGCAGTACTTC. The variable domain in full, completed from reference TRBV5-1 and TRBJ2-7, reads KAGVTQTPRYLIKTRGQQVTLSCSPISGHRSVSWYQQTPGQGLQFLFEYFSETQRNKGNFPGRFSGRQFSNSRSEMNVSTLELGDSALYLCASRRGQGSEQYFGPGTRLTVT.